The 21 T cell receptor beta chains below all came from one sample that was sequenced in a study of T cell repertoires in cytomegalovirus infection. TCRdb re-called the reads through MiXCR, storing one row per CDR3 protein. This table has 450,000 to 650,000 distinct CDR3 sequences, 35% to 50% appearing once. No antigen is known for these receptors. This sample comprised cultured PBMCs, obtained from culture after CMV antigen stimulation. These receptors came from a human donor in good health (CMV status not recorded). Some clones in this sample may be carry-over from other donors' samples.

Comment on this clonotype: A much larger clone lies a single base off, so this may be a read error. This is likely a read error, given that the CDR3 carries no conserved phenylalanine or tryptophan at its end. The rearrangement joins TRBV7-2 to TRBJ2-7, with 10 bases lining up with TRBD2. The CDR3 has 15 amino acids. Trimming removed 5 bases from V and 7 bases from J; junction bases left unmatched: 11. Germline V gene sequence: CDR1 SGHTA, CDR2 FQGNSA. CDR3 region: CASSPDSGGAEEQYL. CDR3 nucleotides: TGTGCCAGCAGCCCCGACAGCGGGGGGGCCGAAGAGCAGTACTTA.

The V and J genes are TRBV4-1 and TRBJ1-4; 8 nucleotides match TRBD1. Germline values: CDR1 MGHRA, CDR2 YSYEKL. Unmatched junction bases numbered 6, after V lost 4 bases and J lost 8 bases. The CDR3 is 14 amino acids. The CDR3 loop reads CASSPLRQGEKLFF. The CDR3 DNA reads TGCGCCAGCAGCCCCCTAAGACAGGGGGAAAAACTGTTTTTT.

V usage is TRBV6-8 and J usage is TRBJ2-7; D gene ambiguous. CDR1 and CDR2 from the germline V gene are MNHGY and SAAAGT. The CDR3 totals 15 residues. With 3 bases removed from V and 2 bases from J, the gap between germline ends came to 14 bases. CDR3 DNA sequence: TGTGCCAGCAGTTATGGGGATGCGTCCACCTACGAGCAGTACTTC. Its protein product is CASSYGDASTYEQYF.

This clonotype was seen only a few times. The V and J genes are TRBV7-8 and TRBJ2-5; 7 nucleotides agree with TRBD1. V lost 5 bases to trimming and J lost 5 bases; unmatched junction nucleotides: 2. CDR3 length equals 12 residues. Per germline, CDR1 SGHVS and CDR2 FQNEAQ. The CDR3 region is CASSVQGETQYF. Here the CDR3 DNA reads TGTGCCAGCAGCGTACAGGGGGAGACCCAGTACTTC. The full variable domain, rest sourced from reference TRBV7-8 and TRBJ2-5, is GAGVSQSPRYKVAKRGQDVALRCDPISGHVSLFWYQQALGQGPEFLTYFQNEAQLDKSGLPSDRFFAERPEGSVSTLKIQRTQQEDSAVYLCASSVQGETQYFGPGTRLLVL.

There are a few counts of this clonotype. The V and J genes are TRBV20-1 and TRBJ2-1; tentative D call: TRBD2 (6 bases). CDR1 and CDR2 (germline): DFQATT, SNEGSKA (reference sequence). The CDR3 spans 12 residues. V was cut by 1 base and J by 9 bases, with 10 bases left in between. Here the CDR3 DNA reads TGCAGTGCTAGAGGACTAGTCGGTGAGCAGTTCTTC. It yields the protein CSARGLVGEQFF.

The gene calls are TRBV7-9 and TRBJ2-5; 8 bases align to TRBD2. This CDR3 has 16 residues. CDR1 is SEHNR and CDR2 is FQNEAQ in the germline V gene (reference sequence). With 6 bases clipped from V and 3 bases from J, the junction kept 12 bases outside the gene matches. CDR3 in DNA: TGTGCCAGCAGTAGCACGCCAGCGGGGGTGGAAGAGACCCAGTACTTC. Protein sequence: CASSSTPAGVEETQYF.

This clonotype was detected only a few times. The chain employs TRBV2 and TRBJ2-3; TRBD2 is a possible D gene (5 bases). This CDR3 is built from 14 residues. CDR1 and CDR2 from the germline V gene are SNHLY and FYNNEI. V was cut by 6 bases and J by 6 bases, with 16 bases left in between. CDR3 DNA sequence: TGTGCCAGCAGCGAGGACTCTCCTGAGGATACGCAGTATTTT. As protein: CASSEDSPEDTQYF.

DNA for the CDR3: TGTGCCAGCACCACTACGATCTTGGGAGAGCAGTTCTTC. Encoded protein: CASTTTILGEQFF. The chain has TRBV27 and TRBJ2-1; no clear D. Germline CDR1 MNHEY, CDR2 SMNVEV (reference sequence). V lost 7 bases to trimming and J lost 10 bases, with 17 bases between them. This CDR3 spans 13 amino acids.

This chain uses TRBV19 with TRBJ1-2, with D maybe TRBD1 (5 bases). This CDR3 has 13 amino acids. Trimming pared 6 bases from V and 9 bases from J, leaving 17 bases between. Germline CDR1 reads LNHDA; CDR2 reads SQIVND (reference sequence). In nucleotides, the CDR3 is TGTGCCAGTAGGGATGTGGGGGTTTCCAGCTACACCTTC. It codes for CASRDVGVSSYTF.

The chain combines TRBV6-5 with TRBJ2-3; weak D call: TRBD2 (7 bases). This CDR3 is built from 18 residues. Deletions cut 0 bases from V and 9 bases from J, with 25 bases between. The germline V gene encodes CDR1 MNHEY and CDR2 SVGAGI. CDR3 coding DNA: TGTGCCAGCAGTTACTCGTTTATCGGCGTGGCAGGGGAGGGGACGCAGTATTTT. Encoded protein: CASSYSFIGVAGEGTQYF.

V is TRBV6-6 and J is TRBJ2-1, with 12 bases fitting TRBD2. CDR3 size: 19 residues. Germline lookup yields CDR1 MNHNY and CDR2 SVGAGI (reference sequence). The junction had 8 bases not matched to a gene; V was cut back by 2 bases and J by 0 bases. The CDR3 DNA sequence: TGTGCCAGCAGTTACCTTGGGACTAGCGGGTCGGGCTCCTACAATGAGCAGTTCTTC. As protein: CASSYLGTSGSGSYNEQFF.

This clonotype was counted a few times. The CDR3 DNA reads as TGTGCCAGTAGTATTGGAGGTCCTGGAGAGCAGTACTTC. This codes for CASSIGGPGEQYF. The chain uses TRBV19 and TRBJ2-7, with D perhaps TRBD2 (5 bases). V gave up 3 bases and J gave up 7 bases, with 13 bases separating them. Germline assignment: CDR1 LNHDA and CDR2 SQIVND (reference sequence). CDR3 size: 13 residues.

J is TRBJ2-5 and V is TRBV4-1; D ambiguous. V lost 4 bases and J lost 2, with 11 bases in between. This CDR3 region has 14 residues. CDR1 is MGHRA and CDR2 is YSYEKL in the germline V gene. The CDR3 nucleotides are TGCGCCAGCAGCCGCGATCAAACTCAAGAGACCCAGTACTTC. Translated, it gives CASSRDQTQETQYF.

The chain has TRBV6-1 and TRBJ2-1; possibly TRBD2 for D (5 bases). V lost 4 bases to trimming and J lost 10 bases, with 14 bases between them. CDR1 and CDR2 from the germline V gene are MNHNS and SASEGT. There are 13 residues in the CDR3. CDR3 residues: CASSGAVEGEQFF. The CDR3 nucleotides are TGTGCCAGCAGTGGGGCGGTCGAGGGCGAGCAGTTCTTC.

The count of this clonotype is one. In DNA form, the CDR3 reads TGCAGTGCTAGAGATCGGAGGACTGGCAATCAGCCCCAGCATTTT. It yields the protein CSARDRRTGNQPQHF. V is TRBV20-1 and J is TRBJ1-5, with D unresolved. V shed 0 bases and J shed 2 bases, with 11 bases lying between them. In germline, CDR1 is DFQATT, CDR2 SNEGSKA (reference sequence). The length of the CDR3 is 15 residues.

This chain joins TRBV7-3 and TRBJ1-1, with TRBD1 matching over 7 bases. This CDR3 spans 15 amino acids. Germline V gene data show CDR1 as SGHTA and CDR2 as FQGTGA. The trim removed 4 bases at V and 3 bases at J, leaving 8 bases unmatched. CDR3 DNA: TGTGCCAGCAGCTCCTGGACAGGTGGGCACACTGAAGCTTTCTTT. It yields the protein CASSSWTGGHTEAFF.

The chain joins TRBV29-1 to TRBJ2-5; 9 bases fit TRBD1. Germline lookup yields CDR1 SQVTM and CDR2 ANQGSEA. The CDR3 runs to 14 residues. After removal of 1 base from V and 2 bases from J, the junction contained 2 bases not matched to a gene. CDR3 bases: TGCAGCGTTGAAGGGACAGGGGTACAAGAGACCCAGTACTTC. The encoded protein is CSVEGTGVQETQYF.

The CDR3 sequence is CASSQEQGTEAFF. CDR3 DNA sequence: TGCGCCAGCAGCCAAGAACAAGGGACCGAAGCTTTCTTT. This rearrangement joins TRBV4-1 to TRBJ1-1; maybe TRBD1 (5 bases). This CDR3 has 13 amino acids. V gave up 0 bases and J gave up 8 bases, with 10 bases separating them. CDR1 is MGHRA, CDR2 YSYEKL, per germline.

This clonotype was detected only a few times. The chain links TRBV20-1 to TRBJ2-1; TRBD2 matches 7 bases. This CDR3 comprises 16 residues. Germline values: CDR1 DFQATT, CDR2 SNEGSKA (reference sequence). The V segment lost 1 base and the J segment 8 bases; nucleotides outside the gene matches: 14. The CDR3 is CSARGADLGGRDEQFF. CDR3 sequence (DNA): TGCAGTGCTAGAGGGGCGGACCTTGGGGGGAGGGATGAGCAGTTCTTC.

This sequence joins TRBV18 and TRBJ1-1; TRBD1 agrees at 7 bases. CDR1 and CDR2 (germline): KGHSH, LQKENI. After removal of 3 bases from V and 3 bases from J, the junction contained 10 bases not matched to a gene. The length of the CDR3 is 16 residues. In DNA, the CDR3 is TGTGCCAGCTCACCTGGACAGGCGATGGCGTACACTGAAGCTTTCTTT. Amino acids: CASSPGQAMAYTEAFF. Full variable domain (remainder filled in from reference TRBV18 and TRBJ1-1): NAGVMQNPRHLVRRRGQEARLRCSPMKGHSHVYWYRQLPEEGLKFMVYLQKENIIDESGMPKERFSAEFPKEGPSILRIQQVVRGDSAAYFCASSPGQAMAYTEAFFGQGTRLTVV.

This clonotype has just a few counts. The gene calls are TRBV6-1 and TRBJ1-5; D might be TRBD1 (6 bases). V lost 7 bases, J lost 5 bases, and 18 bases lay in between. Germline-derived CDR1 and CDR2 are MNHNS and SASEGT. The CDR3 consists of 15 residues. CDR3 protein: CASTVRVAGDQPQHF. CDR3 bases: TGTGCCAGCACCGTAAGGGTGGCAGGGGATCAGCCCCAGCATTTT.